This T cell receptor beta chain was recovered during a study of T cells in Graves' hyperthyroidism and ophthalmopathy. General study findings and limits: Also found in blood were most expanded thyroid clonotypes above 0.001. The authors' 13 V-J model separated ophthalmopathy from stable hyperthyroidism.

The CDR3 extends over 17 amino acids. Unmatched junction bases numbered 11, after V lost 5 bases and J lost 1 base. Germline lookup yields CDR1 SGHAT and CDR2 FQDESV (reference sequence). As concerns this clonotype: Antigen unknown.

RNA transcripts were the template for amplifying TCR beta CDR3 regions. The HTBI primer set drove a first-round RT-PCR of the TCR CDR3. TCRdb analysed the multiplex PCR reads with MiXCR anew, one entry per CDR3 protein. The sample shows about 600,000 distinct CDR3 sequences, about 16% of them seen only once. In making diagnoses, clinical symptoms, serum thyroxine and TRAb, thyroid ultrasound and orbital computed tomography were all used. The PBMCs had their origin in less than 13 ml of fresh peripheral blood. This TCR was recovered from a woman aged 40 to 50 with Graves' ophthalmopathy. The specimen sequenced was blood. The chain joins TRBV11-1 to TRBJ2-1; 7 bases fit TRBD2. The DNA for the CDR3 is TGTGCCAGCAGCCAAGCCGACGGGGGGAAGTCCTACAATGAGCAGTTCTTC. This sequence encodes CASSQADGGKSYNEQFF. The full variable domain, with the rest looked up from reference TRBV11-1 and TRBJ2-1, is EAEVAQSPRYKITEKSQAVAFWCDPISGHATLYWYRQILGQGPELLVQFQDESVVDDSQLPKDRFSAERLKGVDSTLKIQPAELGDSAMYLCASSQADGGKSYNEQFFGPGTRLTVL.